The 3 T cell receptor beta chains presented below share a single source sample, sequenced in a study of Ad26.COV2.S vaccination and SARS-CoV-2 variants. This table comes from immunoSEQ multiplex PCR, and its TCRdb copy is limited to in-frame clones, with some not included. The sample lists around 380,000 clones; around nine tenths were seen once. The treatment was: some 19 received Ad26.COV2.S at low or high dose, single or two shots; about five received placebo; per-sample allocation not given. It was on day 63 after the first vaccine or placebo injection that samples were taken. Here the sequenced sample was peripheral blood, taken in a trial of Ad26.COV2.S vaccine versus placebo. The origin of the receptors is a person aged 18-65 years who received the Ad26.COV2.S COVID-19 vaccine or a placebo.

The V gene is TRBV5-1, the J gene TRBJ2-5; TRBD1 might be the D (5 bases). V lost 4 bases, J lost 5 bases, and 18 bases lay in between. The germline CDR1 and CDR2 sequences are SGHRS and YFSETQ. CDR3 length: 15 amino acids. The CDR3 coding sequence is TGCGCCAGCAGCCTCGTTGCAGGGTTGGGGGAGACCCAGTACTTC. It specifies CASSLVAGLGETQYF.

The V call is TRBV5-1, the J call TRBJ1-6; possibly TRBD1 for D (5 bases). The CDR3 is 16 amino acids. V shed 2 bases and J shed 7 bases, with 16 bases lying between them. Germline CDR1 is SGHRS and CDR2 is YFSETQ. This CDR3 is CASSFMVTGYNSPLHF. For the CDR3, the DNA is TGCGCCAGCAGCTTTATGGTTACAGGCTACAATTCACCCCTCCACTTT.

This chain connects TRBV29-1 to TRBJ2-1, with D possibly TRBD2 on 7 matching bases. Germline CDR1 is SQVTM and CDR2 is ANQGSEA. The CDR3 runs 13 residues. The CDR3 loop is CSARGGTNNEQFF. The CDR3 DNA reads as TGCAGTGCTAGGGGGGGGACGAACAATGAGCAGTTCTTC.